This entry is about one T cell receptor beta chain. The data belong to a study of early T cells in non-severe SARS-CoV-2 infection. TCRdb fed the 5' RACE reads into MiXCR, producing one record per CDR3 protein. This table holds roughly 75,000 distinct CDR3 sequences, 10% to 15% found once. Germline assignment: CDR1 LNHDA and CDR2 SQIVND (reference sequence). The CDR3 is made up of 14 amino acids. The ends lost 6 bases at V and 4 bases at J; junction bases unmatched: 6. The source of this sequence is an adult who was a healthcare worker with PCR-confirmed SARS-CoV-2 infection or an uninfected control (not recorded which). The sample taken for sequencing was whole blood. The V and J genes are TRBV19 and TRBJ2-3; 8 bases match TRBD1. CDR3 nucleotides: TGTGCCAGTAGACCTCAGGGGGCGGCAGATACGCAGTATTTT. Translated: CASRPQGAADTQYF.